This T cell receptor beta chain was sequenced in a study of blood T cells in healthy people across ages. The CDR3 spans 11 residues. The germline V gene has CDR1 MNHNS and CDR2 SASEGT. V was shortened by 2 bases and J by 6 bases, with 2 bases between the two germline ends. Study-wide points: When one million T cells were used, diversity estimates were thought to be underestimates. Fewer expanded clones and more diversity marked long-lived versus aged donors.

This clonotype came up a few times. Its specificity is unknown. A J-beta primer mix and a sample-barcoded 5' primer were used in a second PCR of about 7 to 12 cycles. Tags on each cDNA molecule came from a template-switch adaptor with 12 random nucleotides. Per-sample output comprised a minimum of 2.5 million paired-end reads containing CDR3. TCRdb analysed the 5' RACE reads with MiXCR anew, one entry per CDR3 protein. This table has approximately 1,700,000 distinct CDR3 sequences, about two fifths appearing once. This chain connects TRBV6-1 to TRBJ2-4, with D uncertain. What was sequenced was blood. The receptor comes from a human donor in good health. CDR3 in DNA: TGTGCCAGCAGTGAAACAAACATTCAGTACTTC. Its protein product is CASSETNIQYF.